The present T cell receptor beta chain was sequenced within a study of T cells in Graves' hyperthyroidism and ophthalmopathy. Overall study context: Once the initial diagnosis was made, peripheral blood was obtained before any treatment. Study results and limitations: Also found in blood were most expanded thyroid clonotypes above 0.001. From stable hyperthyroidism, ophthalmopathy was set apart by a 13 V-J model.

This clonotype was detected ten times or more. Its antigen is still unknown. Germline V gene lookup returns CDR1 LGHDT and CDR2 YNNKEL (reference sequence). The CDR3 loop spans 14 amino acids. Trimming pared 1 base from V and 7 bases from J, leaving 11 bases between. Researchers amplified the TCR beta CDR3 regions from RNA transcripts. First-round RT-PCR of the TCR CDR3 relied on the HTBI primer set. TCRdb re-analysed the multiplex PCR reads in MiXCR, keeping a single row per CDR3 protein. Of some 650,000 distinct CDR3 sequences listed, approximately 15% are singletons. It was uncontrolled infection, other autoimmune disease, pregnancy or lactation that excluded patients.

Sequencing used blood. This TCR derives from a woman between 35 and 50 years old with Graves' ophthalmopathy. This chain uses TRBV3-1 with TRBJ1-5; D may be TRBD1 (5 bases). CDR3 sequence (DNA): TGTGCCAGCAGCCAAGGGGGACTGGCACAGCCCCAGCATTTT. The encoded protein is CASSQGGLAQPQHF.